This paragraph reports one TCR beta chain. The record originates from a study of identical twins. Template switching (which added a universal primer site) was used, and cDNA carried unique molecular identifiers. TCRdb itself ran the 5' RACE reads through MiXCR, one entry per CDR3 protein. The sample includes 1.5 million to 2 million distinct CDR3 sequences, more than 30% of them seen just once. This clonotype was obtained from a newborn girl in good health. The sample comprised cord blood.

In DNA form, the CDR3 reads TGTGCCAGCACCAGGCAGGGGTTCCCTGACAATGAGCAGTTCTTC. Translating gives CASTRQGFPDNEQFF. The chain is built from TRBV3-1 and TRBJ2-1; D may be TRBD1 (6 bases). There are 15 residues in the CDR3. CDR1 and CDR2 from the germline V gene are LGHDT and YNNKEL (reference sequence). V lost 7 bases to trimming and J lost 5 bases, with 18 bases between them.